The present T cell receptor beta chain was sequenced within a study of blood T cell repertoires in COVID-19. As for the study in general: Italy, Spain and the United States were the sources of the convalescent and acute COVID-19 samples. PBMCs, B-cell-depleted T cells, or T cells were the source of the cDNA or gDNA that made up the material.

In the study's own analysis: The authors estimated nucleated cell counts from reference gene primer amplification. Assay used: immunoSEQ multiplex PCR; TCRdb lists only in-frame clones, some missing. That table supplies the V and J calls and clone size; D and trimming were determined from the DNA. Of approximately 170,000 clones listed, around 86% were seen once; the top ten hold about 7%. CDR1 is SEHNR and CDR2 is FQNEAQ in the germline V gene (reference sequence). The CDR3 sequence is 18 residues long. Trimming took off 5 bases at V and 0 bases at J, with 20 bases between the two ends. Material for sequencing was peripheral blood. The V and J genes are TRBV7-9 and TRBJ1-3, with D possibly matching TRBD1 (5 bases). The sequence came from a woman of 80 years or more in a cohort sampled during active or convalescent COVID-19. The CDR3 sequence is CASSNPGRQIFSGNTIYF. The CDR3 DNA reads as TGTGCCAGCAGCAACCCCGGACGACAGATTTTCTCTGGAAACACCATATATTTT.